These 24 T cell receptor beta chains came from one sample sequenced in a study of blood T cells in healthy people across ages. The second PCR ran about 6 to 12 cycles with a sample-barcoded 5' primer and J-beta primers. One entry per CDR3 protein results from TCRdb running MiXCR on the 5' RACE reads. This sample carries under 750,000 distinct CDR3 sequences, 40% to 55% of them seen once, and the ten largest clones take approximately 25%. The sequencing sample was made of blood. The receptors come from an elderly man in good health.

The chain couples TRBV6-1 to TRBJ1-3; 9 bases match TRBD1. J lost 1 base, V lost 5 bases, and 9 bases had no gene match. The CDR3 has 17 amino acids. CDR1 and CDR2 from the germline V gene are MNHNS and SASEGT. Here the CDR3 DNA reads TGTGCCAGCAGTCCCTGGGGACAGGGTGCTTCTGGAAACACCATATATTTT. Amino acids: CASSPWGQGASGNTIYF.

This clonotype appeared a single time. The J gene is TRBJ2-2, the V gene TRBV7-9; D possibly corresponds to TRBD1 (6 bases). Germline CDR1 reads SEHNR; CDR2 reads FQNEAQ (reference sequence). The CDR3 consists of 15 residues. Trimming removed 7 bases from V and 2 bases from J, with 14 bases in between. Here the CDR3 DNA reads TGTGCCAGCACCGCGACAGGCCGAAACACCGGGGAGCTGTTTTTT. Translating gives CASTATGRNTGELFF. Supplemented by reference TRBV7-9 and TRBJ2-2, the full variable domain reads DTGVSQNPRHKITKRGQNVTFRCDPISEHNRLYWYRQTLGQGPEFLTYFQNEAQLEKSRLLSDRFSAERPKGSFSTLEIQRTEQGDSAMYLCASTATGRNTGELFFGEGSRLTVL.

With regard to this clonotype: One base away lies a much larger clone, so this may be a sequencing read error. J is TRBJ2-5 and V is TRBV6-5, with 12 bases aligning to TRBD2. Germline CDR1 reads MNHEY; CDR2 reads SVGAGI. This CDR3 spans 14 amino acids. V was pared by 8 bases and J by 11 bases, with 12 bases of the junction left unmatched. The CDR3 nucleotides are TGTGCCAGCCGACAACAGCCTAGCGGGAGGGAGCAGTACTTC. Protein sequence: CASRQQPSGREQYF.

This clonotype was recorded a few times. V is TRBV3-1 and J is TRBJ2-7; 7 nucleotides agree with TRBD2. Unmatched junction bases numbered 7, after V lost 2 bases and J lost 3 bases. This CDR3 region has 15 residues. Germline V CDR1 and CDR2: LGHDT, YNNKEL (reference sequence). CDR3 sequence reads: CASSQFGGSGYEQYF. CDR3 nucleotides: TGTGCCAGCAGCCAATTTGGCGGGAGTGGCTACGAGCAGTACTTC.

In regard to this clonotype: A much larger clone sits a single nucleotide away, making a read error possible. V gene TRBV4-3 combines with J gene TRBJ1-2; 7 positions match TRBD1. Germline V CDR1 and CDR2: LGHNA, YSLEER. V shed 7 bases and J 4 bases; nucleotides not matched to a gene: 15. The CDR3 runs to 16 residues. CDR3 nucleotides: TGCGCCAGCACCCGGACCGGGGCAGGGGGTTCCTATGGCTACACCTTC. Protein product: CASTRTGAGGSYGYTF.

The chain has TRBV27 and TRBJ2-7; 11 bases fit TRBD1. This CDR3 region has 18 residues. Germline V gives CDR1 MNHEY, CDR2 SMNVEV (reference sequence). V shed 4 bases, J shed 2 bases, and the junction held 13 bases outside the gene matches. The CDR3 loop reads CASSYLRTGGELPYEQYF. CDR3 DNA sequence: TGTGCCAGCAGTTATCTCAGGACAGGGGGCGAGCTCCCCTACGAGCAGTACTTC.

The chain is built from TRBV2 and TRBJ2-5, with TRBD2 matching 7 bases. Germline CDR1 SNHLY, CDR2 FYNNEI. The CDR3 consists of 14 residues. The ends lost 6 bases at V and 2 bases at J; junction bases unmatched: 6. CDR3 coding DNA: TGTGCCAGCAGAAGCCGGGACTATCAAGAGACCCAGTACTTC. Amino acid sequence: CASRSRDYQETQYF.

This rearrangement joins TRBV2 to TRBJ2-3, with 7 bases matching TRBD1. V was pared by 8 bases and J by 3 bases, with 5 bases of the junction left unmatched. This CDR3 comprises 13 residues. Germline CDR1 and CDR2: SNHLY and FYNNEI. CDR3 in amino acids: CASGQEATDTQYF. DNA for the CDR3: TGTGCCAGCGGACAGGAGGCAACAGATACGCAGTATTTT.

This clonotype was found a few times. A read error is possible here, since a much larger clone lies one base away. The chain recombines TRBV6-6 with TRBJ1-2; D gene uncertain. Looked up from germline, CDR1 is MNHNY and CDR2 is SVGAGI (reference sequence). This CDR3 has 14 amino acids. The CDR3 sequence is CASSDSDVNYGYTF. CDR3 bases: TGTGCCAGCAGTGACTCGGATGTTAACTATGGCTACACCTTC.

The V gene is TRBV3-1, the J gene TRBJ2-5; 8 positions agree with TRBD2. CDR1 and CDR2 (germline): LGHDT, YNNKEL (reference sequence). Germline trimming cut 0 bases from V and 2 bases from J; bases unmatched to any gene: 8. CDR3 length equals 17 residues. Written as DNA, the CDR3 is TGTGCCAGCAGCCAAGATCAAGATAGCGGGGCTCAAGAGACCCAGTACTTC. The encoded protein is CASSQDQDSGAQETQYF.

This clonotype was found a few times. This chain's CDR3 is CASSVGATRANYGYTF. CDR3 DNA sequence: TGTGCCAGCAGCGTAGGGGCGACACGAGCTAACTATGGCTACACCTTC. V is TRBV9 and J is TRBJ1-2; D remains ambiguous. From germline, CDR1 is SGDLS and CDR2 YYNGEE. CDR3 length: 16 amino acids. Trimming took off 0 bases at V and 0 bases at J, with 12 bases between the two ends.

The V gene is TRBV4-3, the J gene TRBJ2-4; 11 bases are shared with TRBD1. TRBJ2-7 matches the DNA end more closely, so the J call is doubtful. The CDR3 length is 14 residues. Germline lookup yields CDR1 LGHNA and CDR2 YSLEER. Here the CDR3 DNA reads TGCGCCAGCAGCCAGGGACAGGGGGTTTACGAGCAGTACTTC. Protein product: CASSQGQGVYEQYF.

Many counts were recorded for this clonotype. The CDR3 bases are TGTGCCAGCAGTTACGGCGGGATCTACGAGCAGTACTTC. Translation gives CASSYGGIYEQYF. The V call is TRBV6-6, the J call TRBJ2-7, with D possibly matching TRBD2 (6 bases). The V gene's germline CDR1 is MNHNY and CDR2 SVGAGI (reference sequence). Trimming pared 2 bases from V and 3 bases from J, leaving 8 bases between. This CDR3 has 13 residues.

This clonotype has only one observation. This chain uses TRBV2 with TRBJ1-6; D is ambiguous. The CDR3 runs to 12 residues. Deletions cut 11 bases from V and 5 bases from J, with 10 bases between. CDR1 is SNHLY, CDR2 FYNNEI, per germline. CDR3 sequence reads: CAGRWDNSPLHF. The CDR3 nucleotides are TGTGCCGGGCGTTGGGATAATTCACCCCTCCACTTT.

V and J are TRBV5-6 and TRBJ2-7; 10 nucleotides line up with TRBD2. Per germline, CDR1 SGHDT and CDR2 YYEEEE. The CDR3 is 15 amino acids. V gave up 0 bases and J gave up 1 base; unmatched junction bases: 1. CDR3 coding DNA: TGTGCCAGCAGCTTGGTTAGCGGGAGGTCCTACGAGCAGTACTTC. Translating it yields CASSLVSGRSYEQYF.

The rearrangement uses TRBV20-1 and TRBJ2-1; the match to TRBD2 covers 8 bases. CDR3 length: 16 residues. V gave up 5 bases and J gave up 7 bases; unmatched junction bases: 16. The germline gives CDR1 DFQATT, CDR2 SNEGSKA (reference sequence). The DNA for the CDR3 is TGCAGTGCTCACCTCCCGCTTAGCGGGATTAGGAATGAGCAGTTCTTC. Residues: CSAHLPLSGIRNEQFF.

CDR3 nucleotide sequence: TGTGCCAGCAGCCGCCGCGCCGTAACAGATACGCAGTATTTT. It is translated as CASSRRAVTDTQYF. V gene TRBV7-2 combines with J gene TRBJ2-3; D gene uncertain. CDR3 size: 14 residues. V lost 5 bases and J lost 3, with 12 bases in between. Germline-derived CDR1 and CDR2 are SGHTA and FQGNSA.

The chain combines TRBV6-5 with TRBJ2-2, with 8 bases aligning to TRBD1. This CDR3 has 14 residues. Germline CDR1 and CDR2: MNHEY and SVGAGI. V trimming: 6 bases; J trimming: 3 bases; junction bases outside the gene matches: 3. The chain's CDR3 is CASRTTGDTGELFF. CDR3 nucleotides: TGTGCCAGCAGAACGACAGGGGACACCGGGGAGCTGTTTTTT.

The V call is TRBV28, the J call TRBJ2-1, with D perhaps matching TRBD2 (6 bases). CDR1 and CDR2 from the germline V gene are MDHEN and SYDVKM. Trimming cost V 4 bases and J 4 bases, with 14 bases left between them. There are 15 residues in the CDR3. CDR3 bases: TGTGCCAGCAGTTATCCGGGGGAATCTTACAATGAGCAGTTCTTC. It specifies CASSYPGESYNEQFF.

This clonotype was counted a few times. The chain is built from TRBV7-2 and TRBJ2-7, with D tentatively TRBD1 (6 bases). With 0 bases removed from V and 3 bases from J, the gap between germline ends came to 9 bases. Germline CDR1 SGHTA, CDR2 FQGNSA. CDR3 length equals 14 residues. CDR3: CASSLAGAGYEQYF. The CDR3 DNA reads TGTGCCAGCAGCTTAGCGGGGGCGGGCTACGAGCAGTACTTC.

The CDR3 region is CSARGGTRAGGYNEQFF. CDR3 bases: TGCAGTGCTAGAGGAGGAACGCGTGCGGGGGGTTACAATGAGCAGTTCTTC. The V and J genes are TRBV20-1 and TRBJ2-1; the match to TRBD2 covers 8 bases. J lost 4 bases, V lost 1 base, and 12 bases had no gene match. CDR1 is DFQATT, CDR2 SNEGSKA, per germline (reference sequence). The CDR3 extends over 17 amino acids.

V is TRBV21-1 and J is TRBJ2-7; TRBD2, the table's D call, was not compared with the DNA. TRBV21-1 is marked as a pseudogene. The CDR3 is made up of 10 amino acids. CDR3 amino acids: CANWEYEQYF. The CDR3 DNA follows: TGTGCCAACTGGGAGTACGAGCAGTACTTC.

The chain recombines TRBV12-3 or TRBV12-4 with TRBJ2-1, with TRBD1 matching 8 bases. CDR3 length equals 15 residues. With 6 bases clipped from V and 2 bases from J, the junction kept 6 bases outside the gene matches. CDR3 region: CASRSGTGAYNEQFF. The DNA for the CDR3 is TGTGCCAGCAGGTCCGGGACAGGTGCCTACAATGAGCAGTTCTTC.

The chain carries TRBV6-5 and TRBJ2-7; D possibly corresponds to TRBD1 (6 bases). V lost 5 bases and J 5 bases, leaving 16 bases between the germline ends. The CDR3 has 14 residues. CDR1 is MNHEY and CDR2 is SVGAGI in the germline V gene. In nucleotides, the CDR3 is TGTGCCAGCAGTCTCGTCCTGGGGGCGGACGAGCAGTACTTC. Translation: CASSLVLGADEQYF.